The 4 T cell receptor beta chains below were found in one sample sequenced in a study of blood T cell repertoires in COVID-19. Assay: immunoSEQ multiplex PCR; the TCRdb copy retains only in-frame clones and omits some. Here the sample spans 90,000 to 150,000 clones, roughly three quarters being singletons. Sequenced sample: peripheral blood. These receptors came from a human donor in a cohort sampled during active COVID-19.

DNA for the CDR3: TGTGCCAGCAGCTCCCGGGACAGCCAAGAGACCCAGTACTTC. This gives the protein CASSSRDSQETQYF. The rearrangement uses TRBV21-1 and TRBJ2-5; the table's D gene call, TRBD1, was not cross checked with the DNA. TRBV21-1 is a recognized pseudogene. CDR3 length equals 14 residues.

V usage is TRBV11-2 and J usage is TRBJ1-1; a possible D gene is TRBD1 (5 bases). Germline V CDR1 and CDR2: SGHAT, FQNNGV. The CDR3 totals 16 residues. Trimming left V 5 bases short and J 0 bases short, with 16 bases between. CDR3 in amino acids: CASSLDSGLMNTEAFF. The CDR3 coding sequence is TGTGCCAGCAGCCTCGACTCGGGACTAATGAACACTGAAGCTTTCTTT.

The genes are TRBV10-3 and TRBJ1-1; D is ambiguous. The CDR3 runs to 14 residues. V lost 11 bases and J lost 4, with 20 bases in between. Looked up from germline, CDR1 is ENHRY and CDR2 is SYGVKD. CDR3 loop: CAFYREIRTTEAFF. CDR3 sequence (DNA): TGTGCCTTCTACCGGGAGATAAGAACCACTGAAGCTTTCTTT.

This clone was picked up one time. The J gene is TRBJ2-7, the V gene TRBV10-1; D is possibly TRBD2 (5 bases). This CDR3 spans 14 amino acids. Germline CDR1 reads WNHNN; CDR2 reads SYGVQD (reference sequence). Trimming shortened V by 5 bases and J by 4 bases, and 15 bases separated the two germline ends. CDR3 nucleotide sequence: TGCGCCAGCAGTTTCCGGGGAGATGGGTACGAGCAGTACTTC. Amino acids: CASSFRGDGYEQYF.